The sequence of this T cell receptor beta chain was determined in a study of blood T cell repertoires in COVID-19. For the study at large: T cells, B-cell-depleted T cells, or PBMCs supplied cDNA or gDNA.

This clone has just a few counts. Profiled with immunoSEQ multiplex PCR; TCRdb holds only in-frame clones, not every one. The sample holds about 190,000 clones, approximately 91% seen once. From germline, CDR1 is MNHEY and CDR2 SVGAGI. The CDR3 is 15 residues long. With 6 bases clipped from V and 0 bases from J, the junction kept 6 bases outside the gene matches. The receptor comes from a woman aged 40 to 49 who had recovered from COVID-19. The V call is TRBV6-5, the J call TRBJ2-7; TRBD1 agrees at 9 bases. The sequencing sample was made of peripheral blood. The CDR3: CASRADRGSSYEQYF. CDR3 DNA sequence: TGTGCCAGCAGGGCCGACAGGGGGAGCTCCTACGAGCAGTACTTC.